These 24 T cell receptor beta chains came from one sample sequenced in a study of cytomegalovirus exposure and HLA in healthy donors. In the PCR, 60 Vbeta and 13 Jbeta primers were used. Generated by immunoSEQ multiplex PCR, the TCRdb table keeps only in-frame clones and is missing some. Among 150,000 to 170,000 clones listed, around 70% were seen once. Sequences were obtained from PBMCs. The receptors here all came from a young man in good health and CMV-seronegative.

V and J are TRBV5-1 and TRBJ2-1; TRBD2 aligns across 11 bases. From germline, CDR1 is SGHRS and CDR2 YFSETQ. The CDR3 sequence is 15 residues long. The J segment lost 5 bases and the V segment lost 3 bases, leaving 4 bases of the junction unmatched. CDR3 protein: CASSSGLADHNEQFF. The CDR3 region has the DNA TGCGCCAGCAGCTCGGGACTAGCGGATCACAATGAGCAGTTCTTC.

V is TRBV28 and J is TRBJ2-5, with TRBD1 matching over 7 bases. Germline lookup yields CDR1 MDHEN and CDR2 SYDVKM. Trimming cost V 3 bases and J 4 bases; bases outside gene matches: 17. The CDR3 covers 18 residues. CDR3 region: CASSFFRSRMDRRETQYF. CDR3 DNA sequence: TGTGCCAGCAGTTTTTTTCGTTCCCGGATGGACAGGAGAGAGACCCAGTACTTC. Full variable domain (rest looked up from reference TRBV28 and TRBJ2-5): DVKVTQSSRYLVKRTGEKVFLECVQDMDHENMFWYRQDPGLGLRLIYFSYDVKMKEKGDIPEGYSVSREKKERFSLILESASTNQTSMYLCASSFFRSRMDRRETQYFGPGTRLLVL.

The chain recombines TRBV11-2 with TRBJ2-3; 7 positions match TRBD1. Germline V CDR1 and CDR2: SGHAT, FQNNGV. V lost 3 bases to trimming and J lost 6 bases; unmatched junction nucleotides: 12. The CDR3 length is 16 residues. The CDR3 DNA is TGTGCCAGCAGCTTCAACCCCGGGACAGACTTCGATACGCAGTATTTT. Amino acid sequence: CASSFNPGTDFDTQYF.

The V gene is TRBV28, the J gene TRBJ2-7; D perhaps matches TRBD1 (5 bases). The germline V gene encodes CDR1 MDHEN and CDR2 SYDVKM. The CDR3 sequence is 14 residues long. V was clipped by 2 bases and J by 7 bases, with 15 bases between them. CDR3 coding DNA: TGTGCCAGCAGTTTAATGCCAGGGAACTGGGAGCAGTACTTC. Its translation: CASSLMPGNWEQYF.

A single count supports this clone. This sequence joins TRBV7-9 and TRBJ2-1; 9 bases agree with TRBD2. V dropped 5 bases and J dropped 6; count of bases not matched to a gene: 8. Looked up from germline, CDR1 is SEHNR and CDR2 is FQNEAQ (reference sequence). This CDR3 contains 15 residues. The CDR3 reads CASSVTSGRLNEQFF. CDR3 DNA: TGTGCCAGCAGCGTTACTAGCGGGCGACTCAATGAGCAGTTCTTC.

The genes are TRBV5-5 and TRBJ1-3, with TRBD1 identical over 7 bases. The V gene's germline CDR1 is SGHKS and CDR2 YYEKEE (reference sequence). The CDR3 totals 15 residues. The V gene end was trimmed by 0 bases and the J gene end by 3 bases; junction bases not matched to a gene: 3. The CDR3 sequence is CASSLGGDSGNTIYF. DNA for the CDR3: TGTGCCAGCAGCTTGGGAGGGGACAGTGGAAACACCATATATTTT.

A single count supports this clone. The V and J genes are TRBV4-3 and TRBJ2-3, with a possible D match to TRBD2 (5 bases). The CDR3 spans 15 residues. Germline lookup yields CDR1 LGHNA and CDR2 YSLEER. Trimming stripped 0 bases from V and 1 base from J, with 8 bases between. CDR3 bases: TGCGCCAGCAGCCAAGAGATCGGGGGCACAGATACGCAGTATTTT. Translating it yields CASSQEIGGTDTQYF.

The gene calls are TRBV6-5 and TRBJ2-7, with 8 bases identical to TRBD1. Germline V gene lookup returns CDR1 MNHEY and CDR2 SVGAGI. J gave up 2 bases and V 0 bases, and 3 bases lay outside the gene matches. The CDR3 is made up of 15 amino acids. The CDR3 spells CASSYSPRGPYEQYF. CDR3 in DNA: TGTGCCAGCAGTTACTCGCCCAGGGGGCCCTACGAGCAGTACTTC.

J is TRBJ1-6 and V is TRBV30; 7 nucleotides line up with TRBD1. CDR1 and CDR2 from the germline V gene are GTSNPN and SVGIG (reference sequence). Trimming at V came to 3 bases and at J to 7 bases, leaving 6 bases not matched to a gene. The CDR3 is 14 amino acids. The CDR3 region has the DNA TGTGCCTGGAGGGGGGACAGAAAAAATTCACCCCTCCACTTT. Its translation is CAWRGDRKNSPLHF. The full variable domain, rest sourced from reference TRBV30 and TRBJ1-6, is SQTIHQWPATLVQPVGSPLSLECTVEGTSNPNLYWYRQAAGRGLQLLFYSVGIGQISSEVPQNLSASRPQDRQFILSSKKLLLSDSGFYLCAWRGDRKNSPLHFGNGTRLTVT.

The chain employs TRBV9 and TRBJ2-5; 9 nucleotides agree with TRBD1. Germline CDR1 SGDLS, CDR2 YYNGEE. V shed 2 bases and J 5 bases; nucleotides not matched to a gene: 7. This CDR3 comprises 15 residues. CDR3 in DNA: TGTGCCAGCAGCGTCACCACAGGGGGCTTGGAGACCCAGTACTTC. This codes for CASSVTTGGLETQYF.

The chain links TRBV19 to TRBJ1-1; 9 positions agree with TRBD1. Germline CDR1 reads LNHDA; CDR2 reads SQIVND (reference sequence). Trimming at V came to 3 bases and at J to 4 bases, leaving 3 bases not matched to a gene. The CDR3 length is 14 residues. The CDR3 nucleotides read TGTGCCAGTAGTATTGACAGGGGGATCACTGAAGCTTTCTTT. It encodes CASSIDRGITEAFF.

The CDR3 loop reads CSVPLGQGNNYGYTF. CDR3 coding DNA: TGCAGCGTCCCCCTGGGACAGGGAAACAACTATGGCTACACCTTC. The rearrangement joins TRBV29-1 to TRBJ1-2, with 9 nucleotides matching TRBD1. The CDR3 has 15 residues. Germline V gene lookup returns CDR1 SQVTM and CDR2 ANQGSEA. Trimming removed 6 bases from V and 2 bases from J; junction bases left unmatched: 10.

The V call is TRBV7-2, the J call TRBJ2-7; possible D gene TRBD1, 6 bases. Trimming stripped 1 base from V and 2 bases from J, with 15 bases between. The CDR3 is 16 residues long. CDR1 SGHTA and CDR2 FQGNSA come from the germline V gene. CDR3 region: CASSLDRDTATYEQYF. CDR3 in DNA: TGTGCCAGCAGCTTAGATCGGGACACCGCAACCTACGAGCAGTACTTC.

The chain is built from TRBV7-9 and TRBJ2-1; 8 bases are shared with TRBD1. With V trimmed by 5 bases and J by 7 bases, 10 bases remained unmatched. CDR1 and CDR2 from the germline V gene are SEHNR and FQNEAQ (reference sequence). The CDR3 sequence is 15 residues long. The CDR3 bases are TGTGCCAGCAGCGTCGGGACAGGATTCCTAAATGAGCAGTTCTTC. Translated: CASSVGTGFLNEQFF. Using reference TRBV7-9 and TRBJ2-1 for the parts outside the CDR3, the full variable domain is DTGVSQNPRHKITKRGQNVTFRCDPISEHNRLYWYRQTLGQGPEFLTYFQNEAQLEKSRLLSDRFSAERPKGSFSTLEIQRTEQGDSAMYLCASSVGTGFLNEQFFGPGTRLTVL.

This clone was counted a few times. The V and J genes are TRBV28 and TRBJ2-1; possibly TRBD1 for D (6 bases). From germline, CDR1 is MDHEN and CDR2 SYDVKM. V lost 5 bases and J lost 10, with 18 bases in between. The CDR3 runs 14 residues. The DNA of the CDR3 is TGTGCCAGCAGTCCAACAGGGCGAAGAGGAGAGCAGTTCTTC. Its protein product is CASSPTGRRGEQFF.

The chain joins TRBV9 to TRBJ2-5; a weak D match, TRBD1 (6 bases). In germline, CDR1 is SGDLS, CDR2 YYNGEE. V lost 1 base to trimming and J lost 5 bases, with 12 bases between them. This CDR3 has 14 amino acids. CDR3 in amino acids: CASSVFWGQETQYF. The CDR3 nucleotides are TGTGCCAGCAGCGTATTTTGGGGGCAGGAGACCCAGTACTTC.

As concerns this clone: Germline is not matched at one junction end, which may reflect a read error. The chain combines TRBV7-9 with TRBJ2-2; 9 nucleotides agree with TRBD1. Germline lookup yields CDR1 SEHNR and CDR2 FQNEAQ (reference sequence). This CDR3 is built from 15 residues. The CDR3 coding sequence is TGTTCCAGCAGCAACCGGGACAGGGATCCCGGGGAGCTGTTTTTT. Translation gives CSSSNRDRDPGELFF.

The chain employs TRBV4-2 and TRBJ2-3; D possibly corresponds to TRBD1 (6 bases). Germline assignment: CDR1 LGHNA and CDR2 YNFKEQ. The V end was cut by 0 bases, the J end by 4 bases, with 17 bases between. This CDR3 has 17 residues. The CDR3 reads CASSQEQLRKGADTQYF. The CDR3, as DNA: TGTGCCAGCAGCCAAGAACAACTCCGGAAGGGGGCAGATACGCAGTATTTT.

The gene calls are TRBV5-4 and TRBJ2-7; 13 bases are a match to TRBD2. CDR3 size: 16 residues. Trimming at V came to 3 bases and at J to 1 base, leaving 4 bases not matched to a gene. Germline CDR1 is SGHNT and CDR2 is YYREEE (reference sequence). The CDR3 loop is CASSSGLAGISYEQYF. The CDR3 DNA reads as TGTGCCAGCAGCTCGGGACTAGCGGGGATATCCTACGAGCAGTACTTC.

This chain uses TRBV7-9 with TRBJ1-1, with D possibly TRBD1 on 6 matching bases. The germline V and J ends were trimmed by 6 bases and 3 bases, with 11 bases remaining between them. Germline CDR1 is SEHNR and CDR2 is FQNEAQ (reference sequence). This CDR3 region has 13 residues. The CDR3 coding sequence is TGTGCCAGCAGTGCGGGGGCGGACACTGAAGCTTTCTTT. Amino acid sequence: CASSAGADTEAFF.

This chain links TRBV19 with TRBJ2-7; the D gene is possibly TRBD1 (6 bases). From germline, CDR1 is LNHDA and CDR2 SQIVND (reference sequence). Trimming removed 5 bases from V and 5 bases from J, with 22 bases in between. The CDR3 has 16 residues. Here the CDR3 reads CASSPTPRGGSHEQYF. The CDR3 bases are TGTGCCAGTAGTCCGACCCCCAGGGGTGGGTCCCACGAGCAGTACTTC.

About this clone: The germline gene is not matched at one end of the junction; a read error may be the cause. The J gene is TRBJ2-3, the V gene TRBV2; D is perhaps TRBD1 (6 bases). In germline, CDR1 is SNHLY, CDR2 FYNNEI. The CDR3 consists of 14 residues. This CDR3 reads CARRGAKGQDTQYF. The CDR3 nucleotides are TGTGCCCGCAGGGGAGCTAAGGGTCAAGATACGCAGTATTTT.

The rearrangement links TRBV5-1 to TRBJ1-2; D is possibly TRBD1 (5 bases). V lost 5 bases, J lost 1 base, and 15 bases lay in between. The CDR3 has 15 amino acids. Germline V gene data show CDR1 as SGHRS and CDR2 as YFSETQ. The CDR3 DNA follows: TGCGCCAGCAGGTCTACGGACATCTATAACTATGGCTACACCTTC. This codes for CASRSTDIYNYGYTF. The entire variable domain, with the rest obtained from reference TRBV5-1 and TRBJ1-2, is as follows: KAGVTQTPRYLIKTRGQQVTLSCSPISGHRSVSWYQQTPGQGLQFLFEYFSETQRNKGNFPGRFSGRQFSNSRSEMNVSTLELGDSALYLCASRSTDIYNYGYTFGSGTRLTVV.

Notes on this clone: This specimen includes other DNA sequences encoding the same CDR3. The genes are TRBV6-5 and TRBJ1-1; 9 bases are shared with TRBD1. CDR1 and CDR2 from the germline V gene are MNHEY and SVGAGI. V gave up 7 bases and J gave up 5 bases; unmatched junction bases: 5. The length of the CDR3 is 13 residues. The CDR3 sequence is CASTDRGGTEAFF. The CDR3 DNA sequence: TGTGCCAGCACGGACAGGGGAGGGACTGAAGCTTTCTTT.